This T cell receptor (beta chain) was sequenced during a study of blood T cell repertoires in COVID-19. Cohorts were based on clinical histories the participants reported. The V end was cut by 4 bases, the J end by 4 bases, with 14 bases between. CDR1 is KGHSH and CDR2 is LQKENI in the germline V gene. The CDR3 covers 14 residues. Sequencing used immunoSEQ multiplex PCR; TCRdb keeps in-frame clones, though not all of them. The sample carries over 300,000 clones, around nine tenths recorded once. The rearrangement uses TRBV18 and TRBJ2-7; TRBD1 might be the D (5 bases). The TCR originated in a woman aged 25 to 39 with acute COVID-19. The specimen sequenced was PBMCs or T cells enriched from blood (not recorded which). The CDR3, as DNA: TGTGCCAGCTCACGGGGCCCTACTCCATACGAGCAGTACTTC. Translated: CASSRGPTPYEQYF.